The entry below gives a single T cell receptor beta chain sequence along with its context. In the original analysis: How many nucleated cells were present was estimated from reference gene primer amplification. TCRdb's copy holds only in-frame clones and misses some; the assay was immunoSEQ multiplex PCR. V, J and clone size reflect that table, while D and trimming were determined from the DNA. Of under 300,000 clones detected, 75% to 85% appear once; the ten largest clones hold around an eighth. This sample was taken from a study of blood T cell repertoires in COVID-19. For the study at large: COVID-19 samples, acute and convalescent, were from the United States, Italy and Spain. The cDNA or gDNA used as material had been derived from T cells, B-cell-depleted T cells, or PBMCs.

The V and J ends lost 3 bases and 5 bases respectively, with 14 bases between them. The CDR3 has 15 amino acids. Germline-derived CDR1 and CDR2 are LGHNA and YNFKEQ. Sequenced material: peripheral blood. V usage is TRBV4-2 and J usage is TRBJ1-5; weak D call: TRBD1 (6 bases). The sequence derives from an older woman with active or convalescent COVID-19. The DNA for the CDR3 is TGTGCCAGCAGCCAGGGGGAACAGGGTGATCAGCCCCAGCATTTT. Its translation: CASSQGEQGDQPQHF.